Listed here are 3 T cell receptor beta chains from one sample, sequenced in a study of Ad26.COV2.S vaccination and SARS-CoV-2 variants. The method was immunoSEQ multiplex PCR; TCRdb's version includes in-frame clones alone and lacks a portion of them. This repertoire shows roughly 700,000 clones, approximately 88% found once; its top ten account for approximately 1.5%. Treatment in this sample: approximately 18 received Ad26.COV2.S at low or high dose, single or two shots; about 5 received placebo; per-sample allocation not given. The investigators took samples on day 63 after the first vaccine or placebo injection. Material: peripheral blood, obtained in a trial of Ad26.COV2.S vaccine versus placebo. The receptor source for this set is a person between 18 and 65 years old who received the Ad26.COV2.S COVID-19 vaccine or a placebo.

This clone was recorded only once. The chain uses TRBV27 and TRBJ2-5; 11 bases fit TRBD1. CDR1 is MNHEY and CDR2 is SMNVEV in the germline V gene (reference sequence). The CDR3 sequence is 17 residues long. Trimming at V came to 8 bases and at J to 5 bases, leaving 16 bases not matched to a gene. CDR3 nucleotides: TGTGCCAGCGGATCTATGTACCGGACAGGGGGCTTGGAGACCCAGTACTTC. This gives the protein CASGSMYRTGGLETQYF.

The V call is TRBV20-1, the J call TRBJ2-7; D is possibly TRBD2 (5 bases). From germline, CDR1 is DFQATT and CDR2 SNEGSKA (reference sequence). The CDR3 is 18 amino acids. Trimming removed 5 bases at V and 2 bases at J, with 28 bases between. CDR3 DNA: TGCAGTGCTCGTGGAGTGGTAGTGCCTAGCTTGGACCCCTACGAGCAGTACTTC. This sequence encodes CSARGVVVPSLDPYEQYF.

V usage is TRBV2 and J usage is TRBJ2-7, with 7 bases that match TRBD1. Trimming cost V 6 bases and J 2 bases; bases outside gene matches: 10. The germline V gene has CDR1 SNHLY and CDR2 FYNNEI. There are 15 residues in the CDR3. CDR3 protein: CASRLETGVTYEQYF. The CDR3 coding sequence is TGTGCCAGCAGGTTAGAAACAGGGGTAACCTACGAGCAGTACTTC.